This T cell receptor beta chain was sequenced during a study of Ad26.COV2.S vaccination and SARS-CoV-2 variants. Study-wide context: In the COV1001 trial, the donor was in the Ad26.COV2.S arm. Intramuscular Ad26.COV2.S at 5x10^10 or 1x10^11 viral particles.

Documented treatment: around 19 received Ad26.COV2.S at low or high dose, single or two shots; about 5 received placebo; per-sample allocation not given. It was on day 63 after the first vaccine or placebo injection that samples were taken. An adult of 18-55 years in Boston served as donor. The vaccine antigen was prefusion-stabilized Wuhan SARS-CoV-2 spike. CDR3 length: 15 residues. Trimming left V 0 bases short and J 5 bases short, with 11 bases between. Looked up from germline, CDR1 is SGHRS and CDR2 is YFSETQ. This table comes from immunoSEQ multiplex PCR, and its TCRdb copy is limited to in-frame clones, with some not included. This table has about 350,000 clones, about 85% appearing once.

The sample here was peripheral blood, taken in a trial of Ad26.COV2.S vaccine versus placebo. The chain employs TRBV5-1 and TRBJ1-4; D perhaps matches TRBD1 (6 bases). The clonotype originates from a person aged 18-60 years who received the Ad26.COV2.S COVID-19 vaccine or a placebo. CDR3 protein: CASSLEHRANEKLFF. The CDR3 nucleotides read TGCGCCAGCAGCTTGGAGCACAGGGCGAATGAAAAACTGTTTTTT.